The rows below give T cell receptor beta chains drawn from one sample of a study of blood T cell repertoires in COVID-19. Sequencing used immunoSEQ multiplex PCR; TCRdb keeps in-frame clones, though not all of them. This sample has about 320,000 clones, with around 90% found just once. The sequenced material came from PBMCs or T cells enriched from blood (not recorded which). Source of these receptors: a man aged 60 to 69 who had recovered from COVID-19. Both conserved end residues are part of each CDR3. A D gene is named only where the DNA matches it firmly. Clone size is not always given. Where it is, it says once, few, many or a class for expanded clones.

d_gene,abundance,j_gene,v_gene,CDR3nt,CDR3aa
-,-,TRBJ2-2,TRBV6-5,TGTGCCAGCAGTTACTCGTGGGGGCAATCCGGGGAGCTGTTTTTT,CASSYSWGQSGELFF
TRBD1,once,TRBJ2-7,TRBV19,TGTGCCAGTAGTATGGGACAGCACTCCTACGAGCAGTACTTC,CASSMGQHSYEQYF
-,-,TRBJ1-1,TRBV19,TGTGCCGTCCAGGGGACGAACACTGAAGCTTTCTTT,CAVQGTNTEAFF
TRBD1,-,TRBJ1-1,TRBV28,TGTGCCAGCAGTTCCCACGGGACAGGGAGAAGGAACACTGAAGCTTTCTTT,CASSSHGTGRRNTEAFF
TRBD2,-,TRBJ2-7,TRBV28,TGTGCCAGCAGTTTGTGGGCCCGGCAGGGAGGGCTAGGGCAGTACTTC,CASSLWARQGGLGQYF
-,-,TRBJ2-3,TRBV5-1,TGCGCCAGCAGCTTGTCAGGGACGCAGTATTTT,CASSLSGTQYF
-,-,TRBJ2-1,TRBV5-1,TGCGCCAGCAGCGGTGGACAGAGCTCCTACAATGAGCAGTTCTTC,CASSGGQSSYNEQFF
TRBD1,few,TRBJ2-5,TRBV4-2,TGTGCCAGCAGCCCCCAGGGACAGGGCATTCAGGAGACCCAGTACTTC,CASSPQGQGIQETQYF
TRBD1,-,TRBJ1-3,TRBV7-3,TGTGCCAGCAGCCCGACAGGGGCTGGAAACACCATATATTTT,CASSPTGAGNTIYF
TRBD1,-,TRBJ1-1,TRBV3-1/TRBV3-2,TGTGCCAGCAGCCAGCCCCCAGAGAGACAGGGCATCATGAACACTGAAGCTTTCTTT,CASSQPPERQGIMNTEAFF
TRBD1,-,TRBJ2-5,TRBV5-5,TGTGCCAGCAGCCTGACAGGGGATCGAGAGACCCAGTACTTC,CASSLTGDRETQYF
TRBD1,-,TRBJ1-5,TRBV30,TGTGCCTGGAGTGGGGGACAGGGGAGCAATCAGCCCCAGCATTTT,CAWSGGQGSNQPQHF
TRBD1,-,TRBJ1-1,TRBV5-4,TGTGCCAGCAGCTCCGACCCGCAGGGGGCAACTGAAGCTTTCTTT,CASSSDPQGATEAFF
TRBD2,few,TRBJ2-2,TRBV2,TGTGCCAGCAGCGAACTACGCGGGGGCGGGAGGGCGGTTATGAACACCGGGGAGCTGTTTTTT,CASSELRGGGRAVMNTGELFF
TRBD1,-,TRBJ1-3,TRBV19,TGTGCCAGTAGCCCAGACAGGGTGAACGGAAACACCATATATTTT,CASSPDRVNGNTIYF
TRBD1,-,TRBJ1-6,TRBV28,TGTGCCAGTCACCCGCGGGGACAGGGGGCGAATTCACCCCTCCACTTT,CASHPRGQGANSPLHF
-,-,TRBJ2-5,TRBV4-1,TGCGCCAGCAGCCCGGCCGGGGTGGGAGAGTCCCAGTACTTC,CASSPAGVGESQYF